This TCR beta chain was captured in a study of CD8 T cells in ankylosing spondylitis. Study results and caveats: It appeared that ankylosing spondylitis blood was characterized by a TCR beta motif of roughly 8 highly homologous variants. CD8+ cells made up the disease-linked clones, which were relatively rare in peripheral blood. Reportedly, disease-linked clones are significantly enriched in ankylosing spondylitis patients' matched synovial fluid.

This clonotype was observed a handful of times. Its antigen is as yet unknown. TCRdb reprocessed the 5' RACE reads with MiXCR, giving one entry per CDR3 protein. Of about 390,000 distinct CDR3 sequences in the sample, around 24% are singletons; the top ten hold about 16%. V gave up 5 bases and J gave up 2 bases, with 12 bases separating them. The CDR3 is 14 amino acids. V usage is TRBV12-3 or TRBV12-4 and J usage is TRBJ1-1; the D gene is possibly TRBD1 (5 bases). This clonotype was obtained from a male donor with ankylosing spondylitis. The sequencing sample was made of blood, either unsorted or a sorted T cell fraction (not recorded which). For the CDR3, the DNA is TGTGCCAGCAGTCCTAGACGGACAAACACTGAAGCTTTCTTT. It is translated as CASSPRRTNTEAFF.